These T cell receptor beta chains were read from a single sample in a study of cytomegalovirus exposure and HLA in healthy donors. Generated by immunoSEQ multiplex PCR, the TCRdb table keeps only in-frame clones and is missing some. This table holds about 130,000 clones, about three quarters found once. The sequenced sample consisted of PBMCs. The receptors derive from a man aged 25-45 years in good health and CMV-seronegative. Both conserved end residues are part of each CDR3.

V	J	CDR3
TRBV5-6	TRBJ2-3	CASSLIGIAGGSDTQYF
TRBV15	TRBJ1-1	CATSSYSGQGAEAFF
TRBV6-6	TRBJ2-1	CASSYRDYNEQFF
TRBV28	TRBJ2-7	CASRTTGTSGFAYEQYF
TRBV5-1	TRBJ1-2	CASSPGEGRGYGYTF
TRBV21-1	TRBJ1-6	CASTLRSSYNSPLHF
TRBV27	TRBJ2-7	CASSLRTSGVGEQYF
TRBV19	TRBJ1-2	CASSISGANYGYTF
TRBV5-1	TRBJ2-3	CASSPEVLNTDTQYF
TRBV6-4	TRBJ2-3	CASSWTLAGVTDTQYF
TRBV25-1	TRBJ2-7	CASSPRQRGGQEQYF
TRBV6-5	TRBJ2-3	CASQVTSDTQYF
TRBV7-9	TRBJ2-7	CASSSTGGGDYEQYF
TRBV5-4	TRBJ2-7	CASSASGGSSSYEQYF
TRBV7-9	TRBJ1-2	CASSFGEAGYTF
TRBV28	TRBJ2-1	CASSSPRGLENEQFF
TRBV6-1	TRBJ1-4	CASAGTGNEKLFF
TRBV5-6	TRBJ1-2	CASSLVGTGGWGYTF
TRBV4-2	TRBJ1-1	CASSSRTDNTEAFF
TRBV2	TRBJ2-5	CASRTNGGTETQYF
TRBV5-8	TRBJ1-4	CASSHRGGGNEKLFF
TRBV21-1	TRBJ1-5	CASSKEAGGRHNYNQPQHF
TRBV28	TRBJ1-6	CASRKREEIFEHLHF
TRBV5-1	TRBJ1-5	CASSWTGVSNQPQHF
TRBV28	TRBJ1-4	CASSPQTGGPPGLFF
TRBV11-2	TRBJ2-2	CASSLAGPRELFF
TRBV14	TRBJ2-7	CASSQDGTKVGTSGLYEQYF
TRBV5-1	TRBJ2-5	CASSLGQGSGETQYF
TRBV11-2	TRBJ1-5	CASSPRGGVNQPQHF
TRBV4-2	TRBJ1-1	CASSAHSRIGNTEAFF
TRBV11-2	TRBJ2-1	CASSLDPGTHNEQFF
TRBV2	TRBJ2-2	CAQQLNPTSGRPTGELFF
TRBV6-1	TRBJ2-3	CASSEGSGGRGGDTQYF
TRBV6-5	TRBJ2-7	CASSLSGGYSYEQYF
TRBV6-6	TRBJ2-5	CASSYSRGETQYF
TRBV28	TRBJ2-3	CASRSRADTQYF
TRBV11-3	TRBJ1-5	CASRDRGPGNQPQHF
TRBV30	TRBJ1-6	CAYGTGAIGSPLHF
TRBV4-2	TRBJ2-5	CASSQGGGGETQYF
TRBV6-1	TRBJ2-5	CASSVKTDTGETQYF